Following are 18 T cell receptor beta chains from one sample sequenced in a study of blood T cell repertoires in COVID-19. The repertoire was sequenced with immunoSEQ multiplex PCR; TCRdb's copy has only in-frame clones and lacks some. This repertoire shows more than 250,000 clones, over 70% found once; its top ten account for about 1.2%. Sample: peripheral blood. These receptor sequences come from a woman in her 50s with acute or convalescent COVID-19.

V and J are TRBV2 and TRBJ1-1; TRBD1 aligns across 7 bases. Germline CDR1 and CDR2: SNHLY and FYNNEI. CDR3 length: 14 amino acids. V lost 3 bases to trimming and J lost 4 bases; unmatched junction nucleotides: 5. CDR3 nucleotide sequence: TGTGCCAGCAGTGATTGGGACAGAGGCACTGAAGCTTTCTTT. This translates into CASSDWDRGTEAFF.

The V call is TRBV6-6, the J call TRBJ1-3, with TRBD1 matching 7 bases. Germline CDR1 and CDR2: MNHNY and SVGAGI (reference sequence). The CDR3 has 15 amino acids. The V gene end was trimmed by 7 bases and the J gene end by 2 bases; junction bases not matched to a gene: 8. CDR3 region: CASTIRTGPGNTIYF. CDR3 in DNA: TGTGCCAGCACTATTCGGACAGGACCTGGAAACACCATATATTTT.

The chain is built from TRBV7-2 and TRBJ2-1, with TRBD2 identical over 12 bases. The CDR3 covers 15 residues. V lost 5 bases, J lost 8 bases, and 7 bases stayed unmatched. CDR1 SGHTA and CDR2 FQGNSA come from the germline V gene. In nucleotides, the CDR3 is TGTGCCAGCAGCCCACGACTAGCGGGAGACCATGAGCAGTTCTTC. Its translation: CASSPRLAGDHEQFF.

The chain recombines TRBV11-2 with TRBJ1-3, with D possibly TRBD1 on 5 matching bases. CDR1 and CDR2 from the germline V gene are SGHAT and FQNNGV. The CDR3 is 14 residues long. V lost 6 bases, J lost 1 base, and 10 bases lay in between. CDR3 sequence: CASRSDMSGNTIYF. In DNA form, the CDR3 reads TGTGCCAGCAGATCGGACATGTCTGGAAACACCATATATTTT.

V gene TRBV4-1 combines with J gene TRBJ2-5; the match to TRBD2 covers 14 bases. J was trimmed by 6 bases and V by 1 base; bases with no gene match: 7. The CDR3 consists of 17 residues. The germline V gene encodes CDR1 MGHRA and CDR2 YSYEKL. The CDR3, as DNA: TGCGCCAGCAGCCAAGCGTATAGGACTAGCGGGGGGAAGACCCAGTACTTC. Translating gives CASSQAYRTSGGKTQYF.

The CDR3 nucleotides are TGTGCCAGCAGTTCACCTCGGACAGAGGCTGAAGCTTTCTTT. It is translated as CASSSPRTEAEAFF. The rearrangement joins TRBV6-5 to TRBJ1-1, with TRBD1 as a possible D gene (6 bases). Germline CDR1 reads MNHEY; CDR2 reads SVGAGI. Trimming shortened V by 4 bases and J by 6 bases, and 15 bases separated the two germline ends. This CDR3 spans 14 amino acids.

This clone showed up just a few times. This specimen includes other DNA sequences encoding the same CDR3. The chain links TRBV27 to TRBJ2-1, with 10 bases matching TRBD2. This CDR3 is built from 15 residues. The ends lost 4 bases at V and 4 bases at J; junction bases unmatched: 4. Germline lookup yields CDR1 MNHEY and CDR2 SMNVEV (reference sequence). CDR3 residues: CASSSPGLAYNEQFF. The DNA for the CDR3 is TGTGCCAGCAGTTCGCCGGGACTAGCGTACAATGAGCAGTTCTTC.

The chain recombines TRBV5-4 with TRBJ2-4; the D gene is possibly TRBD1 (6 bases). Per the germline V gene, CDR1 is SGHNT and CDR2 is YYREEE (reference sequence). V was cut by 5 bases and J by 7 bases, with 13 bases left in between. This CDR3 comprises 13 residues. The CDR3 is CASRERGKNIQYF. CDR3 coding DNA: TGTGCCAGCAGAGAGAGGGGGAAGAACATTCAGTACTTC.

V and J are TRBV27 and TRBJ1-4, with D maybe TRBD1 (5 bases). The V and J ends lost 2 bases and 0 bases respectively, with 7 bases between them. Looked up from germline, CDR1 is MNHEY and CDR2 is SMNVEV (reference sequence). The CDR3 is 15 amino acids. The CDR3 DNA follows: TGTGCCAGCAGTTTAGCGGGGGCAACTAATGAAAAACTGTTTTTT. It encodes CASSLAGATNEKLFF.

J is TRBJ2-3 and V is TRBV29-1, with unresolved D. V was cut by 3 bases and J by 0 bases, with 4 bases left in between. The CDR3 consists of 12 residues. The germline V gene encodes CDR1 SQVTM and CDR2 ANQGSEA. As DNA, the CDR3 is TGCAGCGTTGACCTGAGCACAGATACGCAGTATTTT. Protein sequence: CSVDLSTDTQYF.

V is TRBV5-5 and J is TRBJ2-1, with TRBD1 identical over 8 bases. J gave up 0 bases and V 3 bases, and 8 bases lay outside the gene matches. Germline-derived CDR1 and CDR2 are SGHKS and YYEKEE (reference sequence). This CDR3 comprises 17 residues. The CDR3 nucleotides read TGTGCCAGCAGCTACACCCCCGGGACAGGCTCCTACAATGAGCAGTTCTTC. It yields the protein CASSYTPGTGSYNEQFF.

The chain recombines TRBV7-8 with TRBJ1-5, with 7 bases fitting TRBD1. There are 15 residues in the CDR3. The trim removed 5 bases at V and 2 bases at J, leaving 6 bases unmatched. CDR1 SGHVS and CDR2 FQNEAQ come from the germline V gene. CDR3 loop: CASSLWQGGNQPQHF. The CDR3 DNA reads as TGTGCCAGCAGCCTCTGGCAGGGGGGCAATCAGCCCCAGCATTTT.

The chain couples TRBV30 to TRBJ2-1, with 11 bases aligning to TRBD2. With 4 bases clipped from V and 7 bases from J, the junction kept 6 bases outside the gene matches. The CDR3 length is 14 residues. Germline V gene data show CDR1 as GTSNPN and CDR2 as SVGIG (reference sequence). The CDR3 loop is CAWISSGRWNEQFF. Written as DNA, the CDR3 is TGTGCCTGGATATCTAGCGGGAGGTGGAATGAGCAGTTCTTC.

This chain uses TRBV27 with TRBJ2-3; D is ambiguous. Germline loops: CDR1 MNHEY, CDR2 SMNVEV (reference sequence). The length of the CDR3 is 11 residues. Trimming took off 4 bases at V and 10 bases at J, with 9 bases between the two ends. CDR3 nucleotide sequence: TGTGCCAGCAGTTCGGCCCGGGCGCAGTATTTT. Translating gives CASSSARAQYF.

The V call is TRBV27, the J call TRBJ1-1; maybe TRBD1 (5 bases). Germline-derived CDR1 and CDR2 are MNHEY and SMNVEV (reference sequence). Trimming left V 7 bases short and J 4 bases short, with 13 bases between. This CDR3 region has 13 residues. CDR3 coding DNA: TGTGCCAGCAAAAACCAGGGTGGCACTGAAGCTTTCTTT. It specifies CASKNQGGTEAFF.

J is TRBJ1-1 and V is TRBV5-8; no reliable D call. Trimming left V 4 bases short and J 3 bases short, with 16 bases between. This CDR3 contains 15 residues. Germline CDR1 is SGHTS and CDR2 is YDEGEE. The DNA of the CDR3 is TGTGCCAGCAGCCGGGATGGAGGGAGGGACACTGAAGCTTTCTTT. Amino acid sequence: CASSRDGGRDTEAFF.

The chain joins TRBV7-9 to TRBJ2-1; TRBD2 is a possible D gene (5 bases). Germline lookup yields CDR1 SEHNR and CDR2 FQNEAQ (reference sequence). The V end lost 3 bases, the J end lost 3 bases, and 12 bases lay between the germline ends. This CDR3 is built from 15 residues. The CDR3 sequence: CASSFLGGLYNEQFF. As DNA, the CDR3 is TGTGCCAGCAGCTTTCTAGGCGGACTCTACAATGAGCAGTTCTTC.

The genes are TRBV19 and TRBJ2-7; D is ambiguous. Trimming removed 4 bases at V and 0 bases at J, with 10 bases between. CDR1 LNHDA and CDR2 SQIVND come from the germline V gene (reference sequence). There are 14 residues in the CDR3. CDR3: CASSNTVNSYEQYF. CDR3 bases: TGTGCCAGTAGTAATACAGTCAACTCCTACGAGCAGTACTTC.